The 18 T cell receptor beta chains reported below all come from one sample, sequenced in a study of blood T cells in healthy people across ages. The second PCR ran about 6 to 12 cycles with a sample-barcoded 5' primer and J-beta primers. Each CDR3 protein gets one entry after TCRdb re-called the 5' RACE reads with MiXCR. The data contain approximately 850,000 distinct CDR3 sequences, more than 40% of them singletons. The specimen was blood. The receptor set was obtained from a man in his fifties or sixties in good health.

V is TRBV7-2 and J is TRBJ2-3, with unresolved D. The ends were cut back, 5 bases at V and 5 bases at J, with 17 bases in the middle. This CDR3 is 15 amino acids long. Looked up from germline, CDR1 is SGHTA and CDR2 is FQGNSA. Here the CDR3 reads CASSPPPPAGDTQYF. The CDR3 DNA is TGTGCCAGCAGCCCCCCCCCTCCAGCAGGAGATACGCAGTATTTT.

There are a few counts of this clonotype. The gene calls are TRBV7-2 and TRBJ2-7; D ambiguous. Trimming left V 4 bases short and J 0 bases short, with 10 bases between. The germline CDR1 and CDR2 sequences are SGHTA and FQGNSA. CDR3 size: 14 residues. CDR3 DNA: TGTGCCAGCAGCTCCGCGATGATCTCCTACGAGCAGTACTTC. Amino acids: CASSSAMISYEQYF.

V and J are TRBV11-2 and TRBJ2-1; D remains unclear. V was cut by 2 bases and J by 10 bases, with 12 bases left in between. Germline CDR1 is SGHAT and CDR2 is FQNNGV. The CDR3 sequence is 13 residues long. The CDR3 loop is CASSLIRVGEQFF. For the CDR3, the DNA is TGTGCCAGCAGCTTAATACGGGTGGGGGAGCAGTTCTTC.

CDR3 protein: CASSRGWGRLNTEAFF. CDR3 bases: TGTGCCAGCAGTCGAGGATGGGGGCGACTGAACACTGAAGCTTTCTTT. V usage is TRBV6-5 and J usage is TRBJ1-1, with a tentative D call TRBD1 (6 bases). CDR3 length: 16 residues. Germline V gives CDR1 MNHEY, CDR2 SVGAGI. Trimming cost V 5 bases and J 0 bases, with 16 bases left between them.

This clonotype has a single count. The rearrangement joins TRBV5-1 to TRBJ1-6; TRBD1 aligns across 7 bases. CDR1 and CDR2 from the germline V gene are SGHRS and YFSETQ. V lost 3 bases and J lost 10; bases outside the gene matches: 4. The CDR3 spans 13 residues. CDR3: CASSWDRFSPLHF. The DNA of the CDR3 is TGCGCCAGCAGCTGGGACAGATTCTCACCCCTCCACTTT.

The CDR3 region has the DNA TGTGCCAGCAGTTACAGGGGACCTATGAACACTGAAGCTTTCTTT. Its translation is CASSYRGPMNTEAFF. The chain uses TRBV6-2 or TRBV6-3 and TRBJ1-1, with a possible D match to TRBD1 (5 bases). CDR1 is MNHEY and CDR2 is SVGEGT in the germline V gene. The CDR3 has 15 amino acids. V lost 2 bases and J 0 bases, leaving 10 bases between the germline ends.

The CDR3 DNA is TGTGCCAGCACGACCTACGGGTATTCACCCCTCCACTTT. Its translation is CASTTYGYSPLHF. The chain couples TRBV6-6 to TRBJ1-6; D is undetermined. The CDR3 consists of 13 residues. V lost 7 bases and J 8 bases, leaving 12 bases between the germline ends. Germline V gene data show CDR1 as MNHNY and CDR2 as SVGAGI (reference sequence).

This rearrangement joins TRBV2 to TRBJ1-4; no definite D call. Trimming stripped 3 bases from V and 4 bases from J, with 15 bases between. The germline V gene has CDR1 SNHLY and CDR2 FYNNEI. This CDR3 comprises 16 residues. CDR3 sequence (DNA): TGTGCCAGCAGTGACCTGGATAAGTCACTTAATGAAAAACTGTTTTTT. This encodes CASSDLDKSLNEKLFF.

The chain links TRBV7-2 to TRBJ1-5; D uncertain. The CDR3 is made up of 15 amino acids. Trimming took off 1 base at V and 0 bases at J, with 7 bases between the two ends. Germline-derived CDR1 and CDR2 are SGHTA and FQGNSA. The CDR3 nucleotides read TGTGCCAGCAGCTTAGGTTCAGCTAGCAATCAGCCCCAGCATTTT. It translates to CASSLGSASNQPQHF.

In its sample, this clonotype was seen a few times. CDR3 sequence reads: CSVESAFRTDTQYF. The CDR3 DNA reads as TGCAGCGTTGAAAGTGCGTTTAGGACAGATACGCAGTATTTT. The gene calls are TRBV29-1 and TRBJ2-3, with unresolved D. V was clipped by 2 bases and J by 3 bases, with 12 bases between them. Germline lookup yields CDR1 SQVTM and CDR2 ANQGSEA. This CDR3 comprises 14 residues.

This CDR3 is CASSIVLAHEQFF. CDR3 DNA: TGTGCCAGTAGTATTGTTCTAGCCCATGAGCAGTTCTTC. V usage is TRBV19 and J usage is TRBJ2-1; TRBD2 might be the D (5 bases). Germline values: CDR1 LNHDA, CDR2 SQIVND (reference sequence). The CDR3 contains 13 residues. With 3 bases removed from V and 8 bases from J, the gap between germline ends came to 11 bases.

The chain couples TRBV7-9 to TRBJ2-1, with D perhaps TRBD2 (5 bases). Germline loops: CDR1 SEHNR, CDR2 FQNEAQ (reference sequence). V lost 1 base to trimming and J lost 8 bases, with 15 bases between them. The CDR3 is 15 residues long. This CDR3 is CASSLGGIGIDEQFF. The CDR3 DNA reads as TGTGCCAGCAGCTTAGGGGGTATCGGGATCGATGAGCAGTTCTTC.

The CDR3 nucleotides read TGTGCCATCAGTGAACCGGGACCCCGGGAGACCCAGTACTTC. Translated: CAISEPGPRETQYF. V and J are TRBV10-3 and TRBJ2-5, with D perhaps matching TRBD1 or TRBD2 (5 bases each). Trimming pared 3 bases from V and 5 bases from J, leaving 13 bases between. Germline values: CDR1 ENHRY, CDR2 SYGVKD. This CDR3 is built from 14 residues.

This clonotype has a handful of counts. The chain joins TRBV15 to TRBJ2-7, with 9 bases identical to TRBD1. V shed 0 bases, J shed 4 bases, and the junction held 4 bases outside the gene matches. The V gene's germline CDR1 is LNHNV and CDR2 YYDKDF (reference sequence). The CDR3 contains 15 residues. The CDR3 sequence is CATSRDTGGLYEQYF. The CDR3 nucleotides read TGTGCCACCAGCAGAGATACAGGGGGCTTATACGAGCAGTACTTC. Supplemented by reference TRBV15 and TRBJ2-7, the full variable domain reads DAMVIQNPRYQVTQFGKPVTLSCSQTLNHNVMYWYQQKSSQAPKLLFHYYDKDFNNEADTPDNFQSRRPNTSFCFLDIRSPGLGDTAMYLCATSRDTGGLYEQYFGPGTRLTVT.

Only a few counts were recorded for this clonotype. This chain joins TRBV15 and TRBJ1-2; D remains ambiguous. Trimming cost V 0 bases and J 8 bases, with 19 bases left between them. The CDR3 runs 16 residues. CDR1 and CDR2 from the germline V gene are LNHNV and YYDKDF (reference sequence). CDR3 coding DNA: TGTGCCACCAGCAGAGACCCCGTGTCTAATATGAGAGGCTACACCTTC. Amino acid sequence: CATSRDPVSNMRGYTF.

V is TRBV20-1 and J is TRBJ2-7, with 8 bases matching TRBD1. This CDR3 is 15 amino acids long. Losses at the gene ends were 5 bases for V and 6 bases for J; bases not matched to a gene: 15. The germline V gene has CDR1 DFQATT and CDR2 SNEGSKA (reference sequence). CDR3 DNA: TGCAGTGCTGCCGGGACAGGCCCGTCCGCGGGCGAGCAGTACTTC. Amino acid sequence: CSAAGTGPSAGEQYF.

This clonotype was seen more than once but under ten times. V gene TRBV20-1 combines with J gene TRBJ2-4, with 8 bases matching TRBD2. Germline V CDR1 and CDR2: DFQATT, SNEGSKA (reference sequence). After removal of 0 bases from V and 6 bases from J, the junction contained 7 bases not matched to a gene. The CDR3 is 15 amino acids. CDR3 sequence: CSAREPNRGGNIQYF. The CDR3 region has the DNA TGCAGTGCTAGAGAACCCAACCGGGGGGGAAACATTCAGTACTTC.

Regarding this clonotype: At one end, the junction sequence differs from germline, possibly due to a read error. The gene calls are TRBV4-2 and TRBJ2-3; no clear D gene. The CDR3 totals 16 residues. Germline CDR1 is LGHNA and CDR2 is YNFKEQ. The CDR3 DNA sequence: TGCGCCAGCAGCCAAGACGTTTCTGCTAGCACAGATACGCAGTATTTT. Its protein is CASSQDVSASTDTQYF.